This TCR beta chain is from a study of blood T cell repertoires in COVID-19. Study details: Samples came from the United States, Italy and Spain, spanning acute and convalescent COVID-19. T cells, B-cell-depleted T cells, or PBMCs provided the cDNA or gDNA that served as material.

One Seattle source followed patients from active infection through their disease course. In the original workflow: Scientists estimated how many nucleated cells there were by amplifying reference gene primers. Measured with immunoSEQ multiplex PCR; TCRdb has only the in-frame clones, and not every one. From that table come the V and J calls and clone size; the DNA was used to work out D and trimming. Of some 200,000 clones in the sample, approximately 94% are singletons; the top ten hold 0.76%. Input material: peripheral blood. This receptor was identified in a man younger than 45 with COVID-19, enrolled during active disease.

CDR3 bases: TGTGCCAGCAGCCAACAGATGCCGGGACAGGGGAACTATGGCTACACCTTC. This sequence encodes CASSQQMPGQGNYGYTF. J is TRBJ1-2 and V is TRBV4-2; TRBD1 aligns across 10 bases. Per the germline V gene, CDR1 is LGHNA and CDR2 is YNFKEQ. This CDR3 comprises 17 residues. With 2 bases clipped from V and 2 bases from J, the junction kept 8 bases outside the gene matches.